The 8 T cell receptor beta chains reported below all come from one sample, sequenced in a study of blood T cell repertoires in COVID-19. Sequenced by immunoSEQ multiplex PCR; TCRdb stores in-frame clones only, minus some. The sample has about 200,000 clones, about 88% seen once. What was sequenced was peripheral blood. The receptors originated from a woman in her thirties or forties with acute or convalescent COVID-19.

This rearrangement joins TRBV18 to TRBJ2-7, with D possibly matching TRBD1 (5 bases). Germline CDR1 and CDR2: KGHSH and LQKENI. V was cut by 3 bases and J by 6 bases, with 12 bases left in between. The CDR3 has 13 residues. The CDR3 loop is CASSPGSGFEQYV. The DNA of the CDR3 is TGTGCCAGCTCACCGGGCTCAGGGTTCGAGCAGTACGTC.

The chain joins TRBV11-2 to TRBJ1-1; 8 positions agree with TRBD1. Germline trimming cut 8 bases from V and 1 base from J; bases unmatched to any gene: 12. The CDR3 contains 16 residues. The germline gives CDR1 SGHAT, CDR2 FQNNGV. The CDR3 loop reads CASRSHRGKRNTEAFF. The CDR3, as DNA: TGTGCCAGCCGCTCCCACAGGGGGAAAAGGAACACTGAAGCTTTCTTT.

J is TRBJ1-2 and V is TRBV25-1, with TRBD1 matching over 10 bases. Unmatched junction bases numbered 3, after V lost 5 bases and J lost 6 bases. The CDR3 is 13 amino acids. Germline V gene lookup returns CDR1 MGHDK and CDR2 SYGVNS. The CDR3 DNA is TGTGCCAGCAGTTCCGGGACAGGGGATGGCTACACCTTC. Its protein is CASSSGTGDGYTF.

This clone was recorded only once. V and J are TRBV19 and TRBJ1-5, with D hard to call. Germline CDR1 and CDR2: LNHDA and SQIVND (reference sequence). The CDR3 is 14 amino acids. Deletions cut 5 bases from V and 0 bases from J, with 8 bases between. As DNA, the CDR3 is TGTGCCAGTAGTTCTGTTAATAGCAATCAGCCCCAGCATTTT. Translation gives CASSSVNSNQPQHF.

The chain has TRBV6-1 and TRBJ1-2; perhaps TRBD1 as D (5 bases). Germline V CDR1 and CDR2: MNHNS, SASEGT. This CDR3 comprises 14 residues. V gave up 1 base and J gave up 7 bases, with 13 bases separating them. CDR3 bases: TGTGCCAGCAGTGAAGGTTCAGGGTCGATTGGCTACACCTTC. It yields the protein CASSEGSGSIGYTF.

Regarding this clone: The junction shows a germline mismatch at one end, possibly a read error. The chain combines TRBV2 with TRBJ2-5, with 7 bases lining up with TRBD2. Germline lookup yields CDR1 SNHLY and CDR2 FYNNEI. The CDR3 runs to 14 residues. CDR3 nucleotides: TGTGCCAGCAGCGAAGGTCTGGGGGGGGAGACCCAGTACTTC. This gives the protein CASSEGLGGETQYF.

The chain is built from TRBV5-5 and TRBJ1-6, with D tentatively TRBD1 (6 bases). V lost 5 bases to trimming and J lost 2 bases, with 14 bases between them. The CDR3 extends over 16 amino acids. Germline lookup yields CDR1 SGHKS and CDR2 YYEKEE (reference sequence). CDR3 bases: TGTGCCAGCAGTAGACAGGCTCTTACCTATAATTCACCCCTCCACTTT. Its translation is CASSRQALTYNSPLHF.

The rearrangement uses TRBV2 and TRBJ2-7, with 9 bases matching TRBD1. The junction had 6 bases not matched to a gene; V was cut back by 6 bases and J by 3 bases. The CDR3 is 14 residues long. In germline, CDR1 is SNHLY, CDR2 FYNNEI. CDR3 amino acids: CASRSRQGGYEQYV. CDR3 bases: TGTGCCAGCAGATCGAGACAGGGGGGCTACGAGCAGTACGTC.